This T cell receptor (beta chain) was captured in a study of post-analysis software for immune sequencing data. Background on the study: Several disease courses (relapsing-remitting, secondary progressive and progressive-relapsing) of multiple sclerosis were included. Notes on the study in general: Pronounced co-clustering by F measure was evident among identically batched samples. Five or six TRBV segments, TRBV5-6, TRBV5-1 and TRBV20-1 among them, were found more frequent in patients than controls. Multiple sclerosis patients showed significantly lower normalized Chao1 diversity than controls did.

With 1 base clipped from V and 5 bases from J, the junction kept 6 bases outside the gene matches. Germline V CDR1 and CDR2: SGHVS, FNYEAQ. This CDR3 comprises 16 residues. As for this clonotype: Its target is not known.

Each TCR beta cDNA library carried unique molecular identifiers. Starting from roughly 1.1 to 9.2 million T cells, the study yielded roughly 0.5 million cDNA molecules. MiXCR was run by TCRdb on the PCR reads, yielding one entry per CDR3 protein. The table has more than 450,000 distinct CDR3 sequences, about 40% seen once. The receptor was isolated from a girl aged 10-17 years with multiple sclerosis. Sequenced sample: blood. This sequence joins TRBV7-6 and TRBJ2-1, with TRBD2 matching over 9 bases. Written as DNA, the CDR3 is TGTGCCAGCAGCTTAGACAGCGGGGGGAGTCACAATGAGCAGTTCTTC. Encoded protein: CASSLDSGGSHNEQFF. Together with reference TRBV7-6 and TRBJ2-1, the CDR3 gives the full variable domain: GAGVSQSPRYKVTKRGQDVALRCDPISGHVSLYWYRQALGQGPEFLTYFNYEAQQDKSGLPNDRFSAERPEGSISTLTIQRTEQRDSAMYRCASSLDSGGSHNEQFFGPGTRLTVL.